A single T cell receptor beta chain is shown here with its context. Its antigen is still unknown. The data derive from a study of CD8+ T cells in alopecia areata. Overall study findings and caveats: Scalp data also include sequences from resident alphabeta T cells of normal skin.

Extracted from the samples, RNA was reverse transcribed into cDNA to serve as the sequencing template. The table came from immunoSEQ multiplex PCR; TCRdb's copy has only in-frame clones and leaves some out. The table has under 30,000 clones, around 50% seen once. The CDR3 spans 15 residues. V was clipped by 6 bases and J by 1 base, with 13 bases between them. The germline V gene has CDR1 MDHEN and CDR2 SYDVKM. Collection of lesional scalp punch biopsies and peripheral blood was performed in alopecia areata patients. The V call is TRBV28, the J call TRBJ1-3; D unclear. The sequence was obtained from a human donor with alopecia areata. Input material: NKG2D-high CD8+ T cells sorted from blood. The CDR3 sequence is CASSLDPSSGNTIYF. The CDR3 DNA is TGTGCCAGCAGCCTCGATCCTTCTTCTGGAAACACCATATATTTT.